The next 31 T cell receptor beta chains were all read from a single sample in a study of OX40 agonist ivuxolimab in advanced cancers. Profiling relied on immunoSEQ multiplex PCR, and the TCRdb table lists in-frame clones only, not all of them. The sample lists tens of thousands of clones; roughly 84% were seen once. Material: CD4+ or CD8+ T cells sorted from blood, obtained in a trial of the OX40 agonist ivuxolimab. The source of these receptors is an adult with an advanced solid tumor such as melanoma, head and neck, liver or kidney cancer.

This clone was counted only a few times. The chain recombines TRBV19 with TRBJ1-5; tentative D call: TRBD1 (6 bases). The V end lost 8 bases, the J end lost 15 bases, and 17 bases lay between the germline ends. The CDR3 consists of 11 residues. Germline V gene sequence: CDR1 LNHDA, CDR2 SQIVND (reference sequence). In DNA, the CDR3 is TGTGCCAGTGGCCTTTTGGGGGCACCGCATTTT. Its translation is CASGLLGAPHF. Together with reference TRBV19 and TRBJ1-5, the CDR3 gives the full variable domain: DGGITQSPKYLFRKEGQNVTLSCEQNLNHDAMYWYRQDPGQGLRLIYYSQIVNDFQKGDIAEGYSVSREKKESFPLTVTSAQKNPTAFYLCASGLLGAPHFGDGTRLSIL.

The chain carries TRBV6-5 and TRBJ2-7; a weak D match, TRBD1 (6 bases). Germline values: CDR1 MNHEY, CDR2 SVGAGI. V lost 5 bases and J 2 bases, leaving 13 bases between the germline ends. The CDR3 consists of 14 residues. CDR3 loop: CASSPNRATYEQYF. In nucleotides, the CDR3 is TGTGCCAGCAGTCCAAACAGGGCAACCTACGAGCAGTACTTC.

The V gene is TRBV30, the J gene TRBJ1-5; 8 bases are shared with TRBD1. J lost 4 bases, V lost 2 bases, and 7 bases had no gene match. In germline, CDR1 is GTSNPN, CDR2 SVGIG (reference sequence). This CDR3 contains 15 residues. Written as DNA, the CDR3 is TGTGCCTGGAGTTCAGACAGGGGAGAGAATCAGCCCCAGCATTTT. Translating gives CAWSSDRGENQPQHF.

DNA for the CDR3: TGTGCCTGGGGGGTGGACAGCCCCAGCACAGATACGCAGTATTTT. Protein: CAWGVDSPSTDTQYF. The V gene is TRBV30, the J gene TRBJ2-3, with D tentatively TRBD1 (6 bases). Between the trimmed V and J ends, which lost 5 bases and 0 bases, there was a span of 15 bases. Germline CDR1 GTSNPN, CDR2 SVGIG (reference sequence). This CDR3 contains 15 residues.

Regarding this clone: The sample carries other DNA sequences with the same CDR3. The rearrangement joins TRBV5-1 to TRBJ1-2; D is ambiguous. Germline V gene lookup returns CDR1 SGHRS and CDR2 YFSETQ. The CDR3 loop spans 13 amino acids. V was cut by 0 bases and J by 3 bases, with 6 bases left in between. This chain's CDR3 is CASSLDGDYGYTF. The CDR3 nucleotides are TGCGCCAGCAGCTTGGACGGGGACTATGGCTACACCTTC.

The CDR3 spells CASSESGTSAWEQYF. The CDR3 coding sequence is TGCGCCAGCAGTGAGTCCGGGACTAGCGCTTGGGAGCAGTACTTC. The J gene is TRBJ2-7, the V gene TRBV10-2, with 10 positions matching TRBD2. The CDR3 sequence is 15 residues long. Germline V gives CDR1 WSHSY, CDR2 SAAADI. J gave up 7 bases and V 0 bases, and 6 bases lay outside the gene matches.

In its sample, this clone was seen a few times. The chain employs TRBV30 and TRBJ1-1; D call uncertain. Per the germline V gene, CDR1 is GTSNPN and CDR2 is SVGIG (reference sequence). The CDR3 is 12 residues long. V was clipped by 1 base and J by 4 bases, with 7 bases between them. As DNA, the CDR3 is TGTGCCTGGAGTGAGGGCGGCACTGAAGCTTTCTTT. Its translation is CAWSEGGTEAFF.

The V gene is TRBV15, the J gene TRBJ1-4; the D gene is possibly TRBD1 (6 bases). The ends were cut back, 7 bases at V and 8 bases at J, with 14 bases in the middle. The CDR3 has 13 residues. From germline, CDR1 is LNHNV and CDR2 YYDKDF (reference sequence). The CDR3 loop reads CATTVGQREKLFF. Written as DNA, the CDR3 is TGTGCCACCACGGTCGGACAGAGGGAAAAACTGTTTTTT.

Remarks on this clone: Other DNA sequences in this sample translate to the same CDR3. The chain is built from TRBV19 and TRBJ2-1; 9 bases fit TRBD2. V dropped 5 bases and J dropped 2; count of bases not matched to a gene: 4. The germline gives CDR1 LNHDA, CDR2 SQIVND (reference sequence). The CDR3 has 15 residues. The CDR3 is CASSLAGGPYNEQFF. CDR3 sequence (DNA): TGTGCCAGTAGTTTGGCGGGAGGGCCCTACAATGAGCAGTTCTTC. The whole variable domain, filled in from reference TRBV19 and TRBJ2-1, reads DGGITQSPKYLFRKEGQNVTLSCEQNLNHDAMYWYRQDPGQGLRLIYYSQIVNDFQKGDIAEGYSVSREKKESFPLTVTSAQKNPTAFYLCASSLAGGPYNEQFFGPGTRLTVL.

The J gene is TRBJ2-2, the V gene TRBV9; the D is unclear. CDR1 and CDR2 (germline): SGDLS, YYNGEE. V lost 3 bases and J 1 base, leaving 10 bases between the germline ends. The CDR3 is 15 residues long. The CDR3 DNA sequence: TGTGCCAGCAGCGATGGGATCTTGAACACCGGGGAGCTGTTTTTT. It codes for CASSDGILNTGELFF.

The V and J genes are TRBV7-2 and TRBJ1-1; tentatively, D is TRBD1 (6 bases). The CDR3 has 13 residues. Germline-derived CDR1 and CDR2 are SGHTA and FQGNSA. V lost 3 bases and J lost 4, with 9 bases in between. As DNA, the CDR3 is TGTGCCAGCAGCTTCGACAGGACCACTGAAGCTTTCTTT. Translated: CASSFDRTTEAFF.

This rearrangement joins TRBV5-1 to TRBJ2-3; TRBD2 aligns across 9 bases. The CDR3 totals 15 residues. J was trimmed by 2 bases and V by 4 bases; bases with no gene match: 5. The V gene's germline CDR1 is SGHRS and CDR2 YFSETQ. The CDR3 DNA follows: TGCGCCAGCAGCCTAGCGGGACCAGACACAGATACGCAGTATTTT. It codes for CASSLAGPDTDTQYF.

This clone was recorded only once. The junction shows a germline mismatch at one end, possibly a read error. V and J are TRBV6-5 and TRBJ1-2; no firm D call. Germline CDR1 reads MNHEY; CDR2 reads SVGAGI. The CDR3 is 12 residues long. The CDR3 DNA sequence: TGTGCCAGCAGTTACCCCGGCGGAGGAAGTTATTTC. Protein: CASSYPGGGSYF.

This clone was detected only once. The rearrangement uses TRBV7-9 and TRBJ1-5; D is ambiguous. Trimming took off 3 bases at V and 7 bases at J, with 7 bases between the two ends. Germline V gene data show CDR1 as SEHNR and CDR2 as FQNEAQ (reference sequence). The CDR3 runs to 12 residues. The CDR3 loop is CASSFEGQPQHF. The CDR3 DNA sequence: TGTGCCAGCAGCTTCGAAGGGCAGCCCCAGCATTTT.

V usage is TRBV6-5 and J usage is TRBJ2-2, with D possibly matching TRBD2 (5 bases). CDR1 and CDR2 from the germline V gene are MNHEY and SVGAGI. CDR3 length: 14 amino acids. With 5 bases removed from V and 6 bases from J, the gap between germline ends came to 13 bases. CDR3 in amino acids: CASSALDGAGELFF. The CDR3 region has the DNA TGTGCCAGCAGTGCACTAGACGGGGCCGGGGAGCTGTTTTTT.

This clone was seen only a few times. This chain uses TRBV28 with TRBJ2-3; 8 nucleotides align to TRBD2. Germline CDR1 is MDHEN and CDR2 is SYDVKM. This CDR3 comprises 16 residues. The V and J ends lost 4 bases and 3 bases, in that order; junction bases with no gene match: 9. The DNA of the CDR3 is TGTGCCAGCAGTTCCCCAAGCGGGAGTAGGACAGATACGCAGTATTTT. Protein sequence: CASSSPSGSRTDTQYF.

The rearrangement joins TRBV28 to TRBJ1-1, with 10 bases identical to TRBD1. This CDR3 has 15 amino acids. The V gene end was trimmed by 5 bases and the J gene end by 8 bases; junction bases not matched to a gene: 11. The germline CDR1 and CDR2 sequences are MDHEN and SYDVKM. The CDR3 protein is CASSPARGQGVEAFF. As DNA, the CDR3 is TGTGCCAGCAGTCCCGCCCGTGGACAGGGGGTCGAAGCTTTCTTT.

This clone was seen a few times. V usage is TRBV6-1 and J usage is TRBJ1-1; 7 bases are shared with TRBD1. The CDR3 sequence is 13 residues long. Germline V gene sequence: CDR1 MNHNS, CDR2 SASEGT. The V and J ends lost 2 bases and 7 bases, in that order; junction bases with no gene match: 4. The CDR3 sequence: CASSERGTDEAFF. CDR3 nucleotides: TGTGCCAGCAGTGAAAGGGGGACAGATGAAGCTTTCTTT.

The sample holds one count of this clone. This chain links TRBV5-1 with TRBJ1-4; possible D gene TRBD1, 6 bases. Per the germline V gene, CDR1 is SGHRS and CDR2 is YFSETQ. V was clipped by 4 bases and J by 7 bases, with 23 bases between them. This CDR3 region has 17 residues. The CDR3 loop is CASSPTGRTAGGEKLFF. The CDR3 region has the DNA TGCGCCAGCAGCCCGACCGGACGGACAGCCGGTGGTGAAAAACTGTTTTTT. The variable domain in full, completed from reference TRBV5-1 and TRBJ1-4, reads KAGVTQTPRYLIKTRGQQVTLSCSPISGHRSVSWYQQTPGQGLQFLFEYFSETQRNKGNFPGRFSGRQFSNSRSEMNVSTLELGDSALYLCASSPTGRTAGGEKLFFGSGTQLSVL.

V is TRBV27 and J is TRBJ1-1, with D hard to call. From germline, CDR1 is MNHEY and CDR2 SMNVEV (reference sequence). Trimming took 2 bases from V and 9 from J, leaving 10 bases between them. The CDR3 runs 12 residues. The CDR3 loop reads CASSLEGGKAFF. The CDR3 bases are TGTGCCAGCAGTTTAGAGGGAGGGAAAGCTTTCTTT.

The chain has TRBV9 and TRBJ2-3; 9 positions match TRBD2. This CDR3 is built from 16 residues. Germline assignment: CDR1 SGDLS and CDR2 YYNGEE. Trimming cost V 4 bases and J 6 bases; bases outside gene matches: 12. The CDR3 DNA follows: TGTGCCAGCAGCCCCCAGAACCTAGCGGGGCAGGATACGCAGTATTTT. This encodes CASSPQNLAGQDTQYF.

J is TRBJ2-5 and V is TRBV7-2, with D unresolved. Trimming cost V 5 bases and J 2 bases, with 12 bases left between them. The CDR3 has 14 amino acids. Germline values: CDR1 SGHTA, CDR2 FQGNSA. The CDR3 coding sequence is TGTGCCAGCAGCAGCCCCGGGTTTCAAGAGACCCAGTACTTC. It is translated as CASSSPGFQETQYF.

The rearrangement links TRBV2 to TRBJ2-2, with 8 nucleotides matching TRBD1. Germline lookup yields CDR1 SNHLY and CDR2 FYNNEI. The CDR3 has 15 amino acids. Trimming at V came to 5 bases and at J to 2 bases, leaving 4 bases not matched to a gene. For the CDR3, the DNA is TGTGCCAGCAGTCGGCAGGGGGCTAACACCGGGGAGCTGTTTTTT. This codes for CASSRQGANTGELFF.

This rearrangement joins TRBV28 to TRBJ2-7; tentatively, D is TRBD1 (5 bases). Germline V CDR1 and CDR2: MDHEN, SYDVKM. The length of the CDR3 is 14 residues. Trimming pared 8 bases from V and 1 base from J, leaving 15 bases between. CDR3 sequence: CASRPGAGSYEQYF. The CDR3 nucleotides are TGTGCCAGCCGCCCTGGGGCCGGTTCCTACGAGCAGTACTTC.

Written as DNA, the CDR3 is TGTGCCAGTATGGCAGGGAGAACTGGGGCCAACGTCCTGACTTTC. Its protein is CASMAGRTGANVLTF. The chain has TRBV19 and TRBJ2-6; the D gene could be TRBD1 or TRBD2 (5 bases each). CDR3 length equals 15 residues. V was cut by 7 bases and J by 2 bases, with 12 bases left in between. Germline assignment: CDR1 LNHDA and CDR2 SQIVND (reference sequence).

The J gene is TRBJ1-5, the V gene TRBV5-4; D is unclear. Germline loops: CDR1 SGHNT, CDR2 YYREEE (reference sequence). The CDR3 consists of 13 residues. The germline V and J ends were trimmed by 4 bases and 5 bases, with 10 bases remaining between them. CDR3: CASSLDGDQPQHF. Written as DNA, the CDR3 is TGTGCCAGCAGCCTGGACGGTGATCAGCCCCAGCATTTT.

With regard to this clone: Different DNA sequences within this sample yield the same CDR3. The gene calls are TRBV5-1 and TRBJ1-2; 7 bases map to TRBD1. Unmatched junction bases numbered 4, after V lost 0 bases and J lost 8 bases. Germline CDR1 reads SGHRS; CDR2 reads YFSETQ. The CDR3 is made up of 13 amino acids. The CDR3 loop reads CASSLEAGGGYTF. The DNA for the CDR3 is TGCGCCAGCAGCTTGGAAGCAGGGGGAGGCTACACCTTC. Drawing the rest from reference TRBV5-1 and TRBJ1-2, the complete variable domain is KAGVTQTPRYLIKTRGQQVTLSCSPISGHRSVSWYQQTPGQGLQFLFEYFSETQRNKGNFPGRFSGRQFSNSRSEMNVSTLELGDSALYLCASSLEAGGGYTFGSGTRLTVV.

The CDR3: CASRTGTSDTGELFF. The CDR3 DNA reads as TGTGCCAGCAGAACCGGGACTAGTGACACCGGGGAGCTGTTTTTT. The chain couples TRBV6-6 to TRBJ2-2, with 8 nucleotides matching TRBD2. Germline V gives CDR1 MNHNY, CDR2 SVGAGI (reference sequence). The CDR3 is made up of 15 amino acids. Germline trimming cut 6 bases from V and 3 bases from J; bases unmatched to any gene: 6.

The V gene is TRBV28, the J gene TRBJ1-5; 8 bases fit TRBD1. V shed 2 bases and J 0 bases; nucleotides not matched to a gene: 15. This CDR3 is built from 20 residues. Germline V gene lookup returns CDR1 MDHEN and CDR2 SYDVKM. The CDR3 protein is CASSLSGTGDIRYSNQPQHF. The CDR3 bases are TGTGCCAGCAGTTTAAGCGGGACAGGCGATATACGATATAGCAATCAGCCCCAGCATTTT.

This clone has just one count. The chain links TRBV6-1 to TRBJ1-5; D remains unclear. CDR3 size: 14 residues. With 8 bases removed from V and 0 bases from J, the gap between germline ends came to 11 bases. The germline V gene has CDR1 MNHNS and CDR2 SASEGT. The CDR3 loop reads CASRRSDSNQPQHF. The CDR3 region has the DNA TGTGCCAGCCGAAGGTCGGATAGCAATCAGCCCCAGCATTTT.

The chain combines TRBV7-9 with TRBJ2-5; the D is unclear. Germline V lookup: CDR1 SEHNR, CDR2 FQNEAQ (reference sequence). This CDR3 has 11 residues. The V gene lost 2 bases and the J gene lost 5 bases, with 3 bases spanning the gap. CDR3 DNA: TGTGCCAGCAGCTTACATGAGACCCAGTACTTC. This encodes CASSLHETQYF.